This is a list of T cell receptor beta chains from one sample in a study of T cell responses to AZD1222 COVID-19 vaccine. Libraries were prepared by immunoSEQ multiplex PCR; TCRdb keeps only in-frame clonotypes and omits some of them. Of some 180,000 clones listed, 92% are singletons. The sample here was peripheral blood, taken on day 0 of AZD1222 vaccination. These receptors were obtained from an adult in good health. The CDR3 runs from the conserved cysteine through the conserved F or W. The order of the fields is V gene, D gene, J gene, clone size, CDR3 DNA, CDR3 protein. D genes are given only for firm matches. Size is omitted from some rows. Given values are once, few, many or a class for expanded clones.

V: TRBV6-2/TRBV6-3
D: TRBD1
J: TRBJ1-1
size: -
DNA: TGTGCCAGCAGTGGCAGGGGGACTGAAGCTTTCTTT
CDR3: CASSGRGTEAFF

V: TRBV7-9
D: -
J: TRBJ2-1
size: -
DNA: TGTGCCAGCAGCTCGTACTACAATGGCGGCGATGAGCAGTTCTTC
CDR3: CASSSYYNGGDEQFF

V: TRBV15
D: -
J: TRBJ1-2
size: -
DNA: TGTGCCACCAGCAGAGATGGAGGGGGAGGCTACACCTTC
CDR3: CATSRDGGGGYTF

V: TRBV28
D: -
J: TRBJ2-1
size: -
DNA: TGTGCCAGCAGTTTCTGGGGCTCCTACAATGAGCAGTTCTTC
CDR3: CASSFWGSYNEQFF

V: TRBV7-9
D: -
J: TRBJ1-1
size: -
DNA: TGTGCCAGCAGTAGGGGGGCAGGGATGAACACTGAAGCTTTCTTT
CDR3: CASSRGAGMNTEAFF

V: TRBV3-1/TRBV3-2
D: -
J: TRBJ1-1
size: -
DNA: TGTGCCAGCAGCACAGGCTCCGGGGTGAACACTGAAGCTTTCTTT
CDR3: CASSTGSGVNTEAFF

V: TRBV10-3
D: TRBD2
J: TRBJ2-1
size: -
DNA: TGTGCCATCAGTGAGGGGACTAGCGGGAGGGAGAGTGAGCAGTTCTTC
CDR3: CAISEGTSGRESEQFF

V: TRBV5-4
D: TRBD1
J: TRBJ1-4
size: -
DNA: TGTGCCAGCAGCACAAGACAGGGTCTTAATGAAAAACTGTTTTTT
CDR3: CASSTRQGLNEKLFF

V: TRBV3-1/TRBV3-2
D: -
J: TRBJ1-1
size: -
DNA: TGTGCCAGCAGCCCGTTGAACACTGAAGCTTTCTTT
CDR3: CASSPLNTEAFF

V: TRBV6-5
D: -
J: TRBJ1-4
size: -
DNA: TGTGCCAGCAGTTACTCGTCAGCCTTTAATGAAAAACTGTTTTTT
CDR3: CASSYSSAFNEKLFF

V: TRBV9
D: -
J: TRBJ1-6
size: -
DNA: TGTGCCAGCAGCGTTAATAATTCACCCCTCCACTTT
CDR3: CASSVNNSPLHF

V: TRBV12-3/TRBV12-4
D: -
J: TRBJ1-2
size: -
DNA: TGTGCCAGCAGTTTAGGACAGAACTATGGCTACACCTTC
CDR3: CASSLGQNYGYTF

V: TRBV7-2
D: -
J: TRBJ1-2
size: -
DNA: TGTGCCAGCAGCTCCCCCTTTGGGTCTAACTATGGCTACACCTTC
CDR3: CASSSPFGSNYGYTF

V: TRBV9
D: TRBD1
J: TRBJ1-1
size: -
DNA: TGTGCCAGCAGCCTAAGGACAGGCTCAAACACTGAAGCTTTCTTT
CDR3: CASSLRTGSNTEAFF

V: TRBV27
D: -
J: TRBJ1-5
size: once
DNA: TGTGCCAGCGGAAAAAAGGGCTCCTCGGGGCATAGCAATCAGCCCCAGCATTTT
CDR3: CASGKKGSSGHSNQPQHF

V: TRBV6-5
D: -
J: TRBJ2-7
size: -
DNA: TGTGCCAGCCTGGCGGGGCCCTCCTACGAGCAGTACTTC
CDR3: CASLAGPSYEQYF